These T cell receptor beta chains were read from a single sample in a study of beta chain features in type 1 diabetes. Method: immunoSEQ multiplex PCR; TCRdb's copy keeps in-frame clones and lacks some. The profile covers under 900,000 clones, with 17% appearing a single time and around 0.02% taken by the ten largest. The sample consisted of naive CD4+ T cells from blood. Receptor source: a young woman in good health. Each CDR3 is given with its conserved first and last residue. Fields, in order: CDR3 protein, CDR3 DNA, V gene, clone size, D gene, J gene. The D gene is left open where the match is weak. Size tells how often a clone was seen (once, few, many) or the class of an expanded clone, and some rows leave it out.

CDR3aa: CASSGGAGIYEQYF
CDR3nt: TGTGCCAGCAGTGGAGGTGCTGGCATTTACGAGCAGTACTTC
v_gene: TRBV7-2
abundance: -
d_gene: -
j_gene: TRBJ2-7

CDR3aa: CASSLWPTGELFF
CDR3nt: TGTGCCAGTAGTCTCTGGCCCACCGGGGAGCTGTTTTTT
v_gene: TRBV19
abundance: few
d_gene: -
j_gene: TRBJ2-2

CDR3aa: CASSLWGQGKIADTQYF
CDR3nt: TGTGCCAGCAGTTTATGGGGGCAGGGTAAGATCGCAGATACGCAGTATTTT
v_gene: TRBV28
abundance: -
d_gene: -
j_gene: TRBJ2-3

CDR3aa: CASTRGQGSTEAFF
CDR3nt: TGTGCCAGCACCCGCGGGCAGGGGAGCACTGAAGCTTTCTTT
v_gene: TRBV4-2
abundance: -
d_gene: -
j_gene: TRBJ1-1

CDR3aa: CASSLVGVRGSYEQYF
CDR3nt: TGTGCCAGCAGCTTAGTTGGGGTGAGGGGCTCCTACGAGCAGTACTTC
v_gene: TRBV7-2
abundance: once
d_gene: -
j_gene: TRBJ2-7

CDR3aa: CASSQDTGQGITEAFF
CDR3nt: TGCGCCAGCAGCCAAGATACGGGACAGGGTATCACTGAAGCTTTCTTT
v_gene: TRBV4-3
abundance: few
d_gene: TRBD1
j_gene: TRBJ1-1

CDR3aa: CASSSPPRGETQYF
CDR3nt: TGTGCCAGCAGCTCCCCCCCAAGAGGGGAGACCCAGTACTTC
v_gene: TRBV7-2
abundance: -
d_gene: -
j_gene: TRBJ2-5

CDR3aa: CATSRAAIQGARNQPQHF
CDR3nt: TGTGCCACCAGCAGAGCTGCCATACAGGGGGCAAGGAATCAGCCCCAGCATTTT
v_gene: TRBV15
abundance: few
d_gene: TRBD1
j_gene: TRBJ1-5

CDR3aa: CASSLLGGRALNEQFF
CDR3nt: TGTGCCAGCAGCCTCCTGGGCGGGAGGGCTTTGAATGAGCAGTTCTTC
v_gene: TRBV7-2
abundance: few
d_gene: TRBD2
j_gene: TRBJ2-1

CDR3aa: CASSPDPQGNFYEQYF
CDR3nt: TGTGCCAGCAGCCCCGACCCACAGGGGAACTTCTACGAGCAGTACTTC
v_gene: TRBV9
abundance: -
d_gene: TRBD1
j_gene: TRBJ2-7

CDR3aa: CASSLDPADTQYF
CDR3nt: TGTGCCAGCAGCTTAGACCCGGCGGATACGCAGTATTTT
v_gene: TRBV7-9
abundance: -
d_gene: -
j_gene: TRBJ2-3

CDR3aa: CASCREGSSYEQYF
CDR3nt: TGTGCCAGCTGTAGGGAGGGGAGCTCCTACGAGCAGTACTTC
v_gene: TRBV2
abundance: few
d_gene: TRBD2
j_gene: TRBJ2-7

CDR3aa: CASSLESGGGEKLFF
CDR3nt: TGCGCCAGCAGCTTGGAATCGGGTGGGGGTGAAAAACTGTTTTTT
v_gene: TRBV5-1
abundance: -
d_gene: -
j_gene: TRBJ1-4

CDR3aa: CASSPSSFGGTGVEQYF
CDR3nt: TGTGCCAGCAGCCCATCCTCTTTTGGAGGGACAGGGGTCGAGCAGTACTTC
v_gene: TRBV7-9
abundance: few
d_gene: TRBD1
j_gene: TRBJ2-7

CDR3aa: CASSPPRGNYEQYF
CDR3nt: TGTGCCAGCTCACCGCCTAGGGGTAACTACGAGCAGTACTTC
v_gene: TRBV18
abundance: -
d_gene: -
j_gene: TRBJ2-7

CDR3aa: CASGGRLNTEAFF
CDR3nt: TGTGCCAGTGGTGGACGGTTGAACACTGAAGCTTTCTTT
v_gene: TRBV19
abundance: few
d_gene: -
j_gene: TRBJ1-1

CDR3aa: CASSAVAAGGYTF
CDR3nt: TGTGCCAGCAGCGCCGTGGCCGCGGGTGGCTACACCTTC
v_gene: TRBV9
abundance: few
d_gene: -
j_gene: TRBJ1-2

CDR3aa: CASSLSGYTGELFF
CDR3nt: TGTGCCAGCAGTTTATCCGGTTACACCGGGGAGCTGTTTTTT
v_gene: TRBV27
abundance: -
d_gene: -
j_gene: TRBJ2-2

CDR3aa: CASKGGRNTGELFF
CDR3nt: TGTGCCAGCAAGGGGGGGAGAAACACCGGGGAGCTGTTTTTT
v_gene: TRBV2
abundance: -
d_gene: -
j_gene: TRBJ2-2

CDR3aa: CASTSSGNSDTQYF
CDR3nt: TGTGCCAGCACGTCTAGCGGGAATTCGGATACGCAGTATTTT
v_gene: TRBV28
abundance: -
d_gene: TRBD2
j_gene: TRBJ2-3

CDR3aa: CASRRETNTEAFF
CDR3nt: TGTGCCAGCAGAAGAGAAACGAACACTGAAGCTTTCTTT
v_gene: TRBV6-5
abundance: few
d_gene: -
j_gene: TRBJ1-1

CDR3aa: CASSPFDSFGYEQYF
CDR3nt: TGTGCCAGCTCACCATTTGATAGTTTTGGCTACGAGCAGTACTTC
v_gene: TRBV18
abundance: -
d_gene: -
j_gene: TRBJ2-7

CDR3aa: CASSPGDRATDTQYF
CDR3nt: TGTGCCAGCAGCCCGGGGGACAGGGCTACAGATACGCAGTATTTT
v_gene: TRBV7-9
abundance: few
d_gene: TRBD1
j_gene: TRBJ2-3

CDR3aa: CASSEGNTIYF
CDR3nt: TGTGCCAGCAGTGAAGGTAACACCATATATTTT
v_gene: TRBV25-1
abundance: -
d_gene: -
j_gene: TRBJ1-3

CDR3aa: CASSLGTSGSGEQYF
CDR3nt: TGTGCCAGCAGCTTAGGGACTAGCGGGAGTGGTGAGCAGTACTTC
v_gene: TRBV7-2
abundance: -
d_gene: TRBD2
j_gene: TRBJ2-7

CDR3aa: CASSSDPGPNYGYTF
CDR3nt: TGCGCCAGCAGCTCGGACCCAGGCCCAAACTATGGCTACACCTTC
v_gene: TRBV5-1
abundance: once
d_gene: -
j_gene: TRBJ1-2

CDR3aa: CASSEALYNEQFF
CDR3nt: TGTGCCAGCAGTGAAGCACTTTACAATGAGCAGTTCTTC
v_gene: TRBV2
abundance: few
d_gene: -
j_gene: TRBJ2-1

CDR3aa: CASSEVRLSYGYTF
CDR3nt: TGTGCCAGCAGTGAGGTCAGACTAAGTTATGGCTACACCTTC
v_gene: TRBV6-1
abundance: -
d_gene: -
j_gene: TRBJ1-2

CDR3aa: CASSLPGLAGGKNEQFF
CDR3nt: TGCGCCAGCAGCCTTCCGGGACTAGCGGGAGGGAAAAATGAGCAGTTCTTC
v_gene: TRBV4-1
abundance: few
d_gene: TRBD2
j_gene: TRBJ2-1

CDR3aa: CASSFQLNNEQFF
CDR3nt: TGTGCCAGCAGCTTTCAATTGAACAATGAGCAGTTCTTC
v_gene: TRBV5-4
abundance: -
d_gene: -
j_gene: TRBJ2-1

CDR3aa: CASSLGLANQETQYF
CDR3nt: TGTGCCAGCAGCTTAGGACTAGCTAACCAAGAGACCCAGTACTTC
v_gene: TRBV7-9
abundance: -
d_gene: TRBD2
j_gene: TRBJ2-5

CDR3aa: CASSLGQGSQYF
CDR3nt: TGTGCCAGCAGCTTGGGACAGGGGTCCCAGTACTTC
v_gene: TRBV5-4
abundance: -
d_gene: TRBD1
j_gene: TRBJ2-5

CDR3aa: CASSPKNRTGRGDTQYF
CDR3nt: TGTGCCAGCTCCCCGAAGAATCGGACAGGGAGGGGAGATACGCAGTATTTT
v_gene: TRBV18
abundance: -
d_gene: -
j_gene: TRBJ2-3

CDR3aa: CASSPSSSRNQPQHF
CDR3nt: TGTGCCAGCTCCCCCAGTAGCAGTCGTAATCAGCCCCAGCATTTT
v_gene: TRBV18
abundance: once
d_gene: -
j_gene: TRBJ1-5

CDR3aa: CASSEEGQYEQYF
CDR3nt: TGTGCCAGCAGTGAGGAAGGGCAGTACGAGCAGTACTTC
v_gene: TRBV2
abundance: -
d_gene: -
j_gene: TRBJ2-7

CDR3aa: CASSHQQGAVSEKLFF
CDR3nt: TGTGCCAGCAGCCACCAACAGGGGGCAGTGAGTGAAAAACTGTTTTTT
v_gene: TRBV4-2
abundance: once
d_gene: TRBD1
j_gene: TRBJ1-4

CDR3aa: CASSLGLAGREQYF
CDR3nt: TGTGCCAGCAGCTTGGGACTAGCGGGAAGGGAGCAGTACTTC
v_gene: TRBV7-2
abundance: -
d_gene: TRBD2
j_gene: TRBJ2-7

CDR3aa: CASSLRDRGFGEQFF
CDR3nt: TGCGCCAGCAGCCTCCGGGACAGGGGTTTCGGTGAGCAGTTCTTC
v_gene: TRBV4-1
abundance: -
d_gene: TRBD1
j_gene: TRBJ2-1

CDR3aa: CATAKGLAGGLITGELFF
CDR3nt: TGTGCCACCGCGAAGGGACTAGCGGGAGGTCTGATCACCGGGGAGCTGTTTTTT
v_gene: TRBV19
abundance: -
d_gene: TRBD2
j_gene: TRBJ2-2

CDR3aa: CAISELLQETQYF
CDR3nt: TGTGCCATCAGTGAACTGCTCCAAGAGACCCAGTACTTC
v_gene: TRBV10-3
abundance: few
d_gene: -
j_gene: TRBJ2-5

CDR3aa: CASSFLQQSPQHF
CDR3nt: TGTGCCAGCAGCTTCCTTCAGCAGTCGCCCCAGCATTTT
v_gene: TRBV7-9
abundance: -
d_gene: -
j_gene: TRBJ1-5

CDR3aa: CASSAGTSGRDTTGQYF
CDR3nt: TGTGCCAGCAGCGCCGGGACTAGCGGGAGGGACACTACGGGGCAGTACTTC
v_gene: TRBV7-9
abundance: -
d_gene: TRBD2
j_gene: TRBJ2-7

CDR3aa: CSAREQETQYF
CDR3nt: TGCAGTGCCCGGGAACAAGAGACCCAGTACTTC
v_gene: TRBV20-1
abundance: -
d_gene: -
j_gene: TRBJ2-5

CDR3aa: CASSQGRLVSYNEQFF
CDR3nt: TGCGCCAGCAGCCAAGGACGCTTAGTCTCCTACAATGAGCAGTTCTTC
v_gene: TRBV4-3
abundance: few
d_gene: -
j_gene: TRBJ2-1

CDR3aa: CASSPGYNEQFF
CDR3nt: TGTGCCAGCTCACCGGGATACAATGAGCAGTTCTTC
v_gene: TRBV18
abundance: -
d_gene: -
j_gene: TRBJ2-1